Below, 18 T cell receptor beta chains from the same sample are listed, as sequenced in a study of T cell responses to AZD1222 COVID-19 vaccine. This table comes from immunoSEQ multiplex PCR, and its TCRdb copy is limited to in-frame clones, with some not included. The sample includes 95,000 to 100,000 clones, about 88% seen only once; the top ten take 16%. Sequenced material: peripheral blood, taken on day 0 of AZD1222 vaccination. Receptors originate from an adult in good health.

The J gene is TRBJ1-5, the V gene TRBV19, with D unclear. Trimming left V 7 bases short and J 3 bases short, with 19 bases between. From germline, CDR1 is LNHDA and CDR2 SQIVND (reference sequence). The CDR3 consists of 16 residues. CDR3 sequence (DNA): TGTGCCAGTATGCCCACGGGCCAGGACTACAATCAGCCCCAGCATTTT. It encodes CASMPTGQDYNQPQHF.

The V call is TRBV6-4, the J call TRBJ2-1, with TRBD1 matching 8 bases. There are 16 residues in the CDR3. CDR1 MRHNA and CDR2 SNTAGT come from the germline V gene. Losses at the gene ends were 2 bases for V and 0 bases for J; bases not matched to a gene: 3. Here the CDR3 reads CASSDQTGVSYNEQFF. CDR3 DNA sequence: TGTGCCAGCAGTGACCAGACAGGGGTCTCCTACAATGAGCAGTTCTTC.

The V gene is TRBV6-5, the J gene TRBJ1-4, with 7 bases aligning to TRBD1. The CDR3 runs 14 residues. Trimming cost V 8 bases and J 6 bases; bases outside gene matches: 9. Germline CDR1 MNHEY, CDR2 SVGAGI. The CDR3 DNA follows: TGTGCCAGCCAAGAAGGGGGCAGTGATGAAAAACTGTTTTTT. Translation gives CASQEGGSDEKLFF.

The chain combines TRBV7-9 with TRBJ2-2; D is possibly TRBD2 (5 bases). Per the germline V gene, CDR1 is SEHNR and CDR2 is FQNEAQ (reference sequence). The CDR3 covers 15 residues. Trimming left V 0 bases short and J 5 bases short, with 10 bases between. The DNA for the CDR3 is TGTGCCAGCAGCTTAGCCGTCGGGGATACCGGGGAGCTGTTTTTT. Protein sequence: CASSLAVGDTGELFF.

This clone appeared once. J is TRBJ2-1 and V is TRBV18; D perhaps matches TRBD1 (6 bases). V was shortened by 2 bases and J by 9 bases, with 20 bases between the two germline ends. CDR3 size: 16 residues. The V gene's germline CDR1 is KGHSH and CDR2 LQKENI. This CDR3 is CASSPGFLGGQTEQFF. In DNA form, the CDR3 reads TGTGCCAGCTCACCAGGGTTTTTAGGGGGTCAGACTGAGCAGTTCTTC.

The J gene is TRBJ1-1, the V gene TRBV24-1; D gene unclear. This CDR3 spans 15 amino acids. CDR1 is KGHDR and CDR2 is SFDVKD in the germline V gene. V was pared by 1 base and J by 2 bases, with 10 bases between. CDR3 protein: CATSDFSAGNTEAFF. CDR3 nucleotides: TGTGCCACCAGTGATTTTAGTGCAGGAAACACTGAAGCTTTCTTT.

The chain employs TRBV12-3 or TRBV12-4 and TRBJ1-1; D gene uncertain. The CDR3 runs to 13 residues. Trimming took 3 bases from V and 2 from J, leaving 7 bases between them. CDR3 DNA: TGTGCCAGCAGTTTCGGTAGTAACACTGAAGCTTTCTTT. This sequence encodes CASSFGSNTEAFF.

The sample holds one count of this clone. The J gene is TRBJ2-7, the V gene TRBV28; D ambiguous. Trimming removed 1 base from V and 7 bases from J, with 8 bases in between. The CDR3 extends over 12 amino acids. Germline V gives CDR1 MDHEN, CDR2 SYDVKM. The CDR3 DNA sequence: TGTGCCAGCAGTTTATTTTTGGGTGAGCAGTACTTC. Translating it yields CASSLFLGEQYF. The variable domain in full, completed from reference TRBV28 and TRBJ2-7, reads DVKVTQSSRYLVKRTGEKVFLECVQDMDHENMFWYRQDPGLGLRLIYFSYDVKMKEKGDIPEGYSVSREKKERFSLILESASTNQTSMYLCASSLFLGEQYFGPGTRLTVT.

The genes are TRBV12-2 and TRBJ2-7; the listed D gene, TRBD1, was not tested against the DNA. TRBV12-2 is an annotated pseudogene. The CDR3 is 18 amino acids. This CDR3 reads CASRQLLTRQTLSYEQYF. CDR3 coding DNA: TGTGCAAGTCGACAGCTTCTCACCCGACAGACCCTCTCCTACGAGCAGTACTTC.

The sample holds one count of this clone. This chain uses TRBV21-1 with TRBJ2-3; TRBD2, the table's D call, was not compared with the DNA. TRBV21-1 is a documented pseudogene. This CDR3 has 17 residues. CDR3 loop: CASSKGTGGRASDTQYF. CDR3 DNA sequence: TGTGCCAGCAGCAAAGGAACGGGCGGGAGGGCCTCGGATACGCAGTATTTT.

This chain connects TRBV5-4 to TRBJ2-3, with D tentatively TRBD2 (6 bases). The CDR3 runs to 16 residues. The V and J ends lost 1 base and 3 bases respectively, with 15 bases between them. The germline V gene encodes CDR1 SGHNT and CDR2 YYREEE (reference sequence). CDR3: CASSLKPSALTDTQYF. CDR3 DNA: TGTGCCAGCAGCTTGAAACCTAGCGCATTAACAGATACGCAGTATTTT.

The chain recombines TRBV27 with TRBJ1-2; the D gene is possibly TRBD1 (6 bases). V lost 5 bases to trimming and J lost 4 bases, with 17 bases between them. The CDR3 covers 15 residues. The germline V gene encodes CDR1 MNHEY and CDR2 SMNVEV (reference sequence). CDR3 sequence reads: CASSTANRVAYGYTF. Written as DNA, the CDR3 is TGTGCCAGCAGTACCGCGAACAGGGTCGCCTATGGCTACACCTTC.

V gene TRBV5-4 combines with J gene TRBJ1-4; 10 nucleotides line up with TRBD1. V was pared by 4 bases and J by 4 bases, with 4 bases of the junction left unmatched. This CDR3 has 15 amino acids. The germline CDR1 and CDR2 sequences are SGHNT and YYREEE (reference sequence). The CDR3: CASSPRTGGNEKLFF. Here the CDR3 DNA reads TGTGCCAGCAGCCCACGGACAGGGGGTAATGAAAAACTGTTTTTT.

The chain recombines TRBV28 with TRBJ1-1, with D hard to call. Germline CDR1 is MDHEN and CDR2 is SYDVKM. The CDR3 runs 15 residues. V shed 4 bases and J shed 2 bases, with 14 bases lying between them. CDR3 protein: CASSSATRYNTEAFF. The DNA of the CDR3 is TGTGCCAGCAGTTCGGCTACCAGGTATAACACTGAAGCTTTCTTT.

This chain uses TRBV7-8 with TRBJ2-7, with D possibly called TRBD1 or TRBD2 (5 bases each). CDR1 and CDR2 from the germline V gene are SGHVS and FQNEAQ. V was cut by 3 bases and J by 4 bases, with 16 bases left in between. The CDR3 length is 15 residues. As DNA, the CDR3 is TGTGCCAGCAGCTTGACTGTGGGGGTTGGGTACGAGCAGTACTTC. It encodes CASSLTVGVGYEQYF.

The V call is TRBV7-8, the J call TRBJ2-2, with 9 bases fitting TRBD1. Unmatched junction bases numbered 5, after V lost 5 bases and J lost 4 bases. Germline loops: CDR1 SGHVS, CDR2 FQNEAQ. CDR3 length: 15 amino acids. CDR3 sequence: CASSLRDRVTGELFF. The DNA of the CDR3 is TGTGCCAGCAGCCTCCGGGACAGGGTCACCGGGGAGCTGTTTTTT.

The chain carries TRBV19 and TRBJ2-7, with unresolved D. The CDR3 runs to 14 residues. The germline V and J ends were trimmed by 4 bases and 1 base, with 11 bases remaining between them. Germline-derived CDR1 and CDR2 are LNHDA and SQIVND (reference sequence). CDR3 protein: CASSTLSGSYEQYF. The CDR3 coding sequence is TGTGCCAGTAGTACACTATCCGGTTCCTACGAGCAGTACTTC.

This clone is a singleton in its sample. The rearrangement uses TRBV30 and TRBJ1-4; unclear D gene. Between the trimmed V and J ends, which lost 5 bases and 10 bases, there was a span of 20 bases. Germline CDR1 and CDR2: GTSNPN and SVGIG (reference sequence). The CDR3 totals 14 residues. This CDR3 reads CAWAKGGELGKLFF. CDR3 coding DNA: TGTGCCTGGGCGAAAGGCGGGGAACTGGGAAAACTGTTTTTT.